This section outlines one T cell receptor beta chain sequence together with its context. What it recognizes is unknown. Profiling relied on immunoSEQ multiplex PCR, and the TCRdb table lists in-frame clones only, not all of them. This sample has around 400,000 clones, with roughly 85% found just once. The sample is drawn from a study of cytomegalovirus exposure and HLA in healthy donors. Study-wide background: The 120 validation repertoires used the same platform as the 550 to 700 first-cohort repertoires (as reported by a later analysis).

Study-level points and caveats: In vitro testing confirmed a few CMV-associated chains as specific for CMV antigens.

The CDR3 is 13 residues long. Germline V gives CDR1 WSHSY, CDR2 SAAADI. The V end was cut by 3 bases, the J end by 0 bases, with 5 bases between. The receptor was isolated from a woman in her late teens or twenties in good health and CMV-seronegative. The chain links TRBV10-2 to TRBJ1-2; D call uncertain. The sequenced material came from PBMCs. CDR3: CASSEVANYGYTF. The CDR3 nucleotides read TGCGCCAGCAGTGAAGTAGCTAACTATGGCTACACCTTC.